Sequencing of this T cell receptor beta chain was carried out in a study of T cell repertoires in cytomegalovirus infection (dated by TCRdb to between 2018 and 2020). Turning to the overall study: Donor HLA type was relevant to the analysis, as public TCR beta signatures indicated carriage of CMV infection together with the matching HLA type. The study at large found these results: Carriers of CMV infection plus the relevant HLA type were discriminated by the cumulative frequency of public TCR beta family members in the study cohort and in an independent approximately 360-donor cohort. In the ex vivo response, HLA-C-restricted CMV-specific TCR beta clonotypes were dominant, and in two of eight donors the single most frequent clonotype came from this HLA-C-restricted group.

Of note for this clonotype: Its antigen is currently not known. Base-call qualities are not available, and no considerably larger clone is one nucleotide away.

V is cut by 6 bases and J by 4 bases, and the space between the germline ends is 15 bases. Based on the germline V gene, the CDR1 and CDR2 sequences are MGHDK and SYGVNS. From its cysteine to its phenylalanine, the CDR3 spans 15 amino acids. Solely the CDR3 DNA is kept, with 45 bases framed from the first base. Sequencing relied on an Illumina HiSeq 1500. TCRdb reprocessing: public reads trimmed at Q25 with fastp, clones called with MiXCR, in-frame beta chains kept. Entries are consolidated by CDR3 protein sequence, retaining the most common genes and DNA. This sample holds more than 350,000 distinct CDR3 sequences; 25% to 40% were observed only once. The ten largest make up roughly 13% of the sample.

The sequence links TRBV25-1 to TRBJ2-2; TRBD1 is possibly the D segment (5 matching bases). The TCR sequence derives from a human donor in good health (CMV status not recorded). Some clones in this sample may be carry-over from other donors' samples. Sequencing was performed on PBMCs. At the DNA level, the sequence is TGTGCCAGCAGGGACACAGGCCGTGGCACCGGGGAGCTGTTTTTT. Translated, this gives CASRDTGRGTGELFF. The entire variable domain, with the stretches around the CDR3 drawn from the reference TRBV25-1 and TRBJ2-2 proteins, is EADIYQTPRYLVIGTGKKITLECSQTMGHDKMYWYQQDPGMELHLIHYSYGVNSTEKGDLSSESTVSRIRTEHFPLTLESARPSHTSQYLCASRDTGRGTGELFFGEGSRLTVL.